This T cell receptor (beta chain) was recovered during a study of T cell responses to AZD1222 COVID-19 vaccine. Findings and caveats of the study: Two doses of AZD1222 preceded a rise in Spike-specific TCR breadth and depth. No repertoire was sampled before or during the peak T cell response, only after it.

Profiling relied on immunoSEQ multiplex PCR, and the TCRdb table lists in-frame clones only, not all of them. The sample consists of fewer than 150,000 clones, 90% of them appearing once. This CDR3 has 13 residues. The V gene lost 5 bases and the J gene lost 6 bases, with 10 bases spanning the gap. Per germline, CDR1 MNHEY and CDR2 SVGAGI. As concerns this clone: Its matching antigen is unknown.

The sequence was collected from an adult in good health. The chain couples TRBV6-5 to TRBJ1-4; the D is unclear. The specimen comprised peripheral blood, sampled on day 0 of AZD1222 vaccination. CDR3 region: CASSPDLHEKLFF. The CDR3 coding sequence is TGTGCCAGCAGTCCCGATTTACATGAAAAACTGTTTTTT.